Listed below are T cell receptor beta chains from one sample, sequenced in a study of naive and memory T cell subsets. From the 5' RACE reads, TCRdb called clonotypes with MiXCR, one entry per CDR3 protein. This table holds tens of thousands of distinct CDR3 sequences, under 25% found once. These receptors originate from a female donor in good health. Both conserved end residues are trimmed from each CDR3. Fields, in order: D gene, V gene, CDR3 protein. A D gene is named only where the DNA matches it firmly.

D gene: .; V gene: TRBV20-1; CDR3 protein: SARDPRGYEQY
D gene: .; V gene: TRBV7-2; CDR3 protein: ASSPTGPAAF
D gene: .; V gene: TRBV9; CDR3 protein: ASSVTGSSEAF
D gene: .; V gene: TRBV7-6; CDR3 protein: ASSLAGQGKYYEQY
D gene: .; V gene: TRBV29-1; CDR3 protein: SVALGDTQY
D gene: .; V gene: TRBV18; CDR3 protein: ASSPPRVNEQF
D gene: .; V gene: TRBV5-6; CDR3 protein: ASSLVAGRTDTQY
D gene: TRBD2; V gene: TRBV2; CDR3 protein: ASLFELAGGFNEQF
D gene: TRBD2; V gene: TRBV18; CDR3 protein: ASSPPSGYNEQF
D gene: .; V gene: TRBV20-1; CDR3 protein: SARGDSSTTIYT
D gene: TRBD1; V gene: TRBV12-3/TRBV12-4; CDR3 protein: ASSLPGQGPYNEQF
D gene: .; V gene: TRBV29-1; CDR3 protein: SAKDNEQF
D gene: .; V gene: TRBV12-5; CDR3 protein: ASGRGNQPQH
D gene: .; V gene: TRBV12-3/TRBV12-4; CDR3 protein: ASTFRPGQIATGELF
D gene: .; V gene: TRBV29-1; CDR3 protein: SARRSHEQF
D gene: .; V gene: TRBV20-1; CDR3 protein: SARGHSYGEQY
D gene: .; V gene: TRBV20-1; CDR3 protein: SARYGGDTQY
D gene: TRBD1; V gene: TRBV29-1; CDR3 protein: SVEGGTGGWTDTQY
D gene: TRBD2; V gene: TRBV20-1; CDR3 protein: SAAPSGYTDTQY
D gene: TRBD1; V gene: TRBV7-2; CDR3 protein: ASRGTGYGYT
D gene: TRBD1; V gene: TRBV5-1; CDR3 protein: ASSFGQEETQY
D gene: .; V gene: TRBV7-6; CDR3 protein: ASSLGEDARLF
D gene: TRBD1; V gene: TRBV5-1; CDR3 protein: ASSLGTGPETQY